This T cell receptor (beta chain) was sequenced for a study of PD-1 blockade in classical Hodgkin lymphoma. On this clone itself: What it binds is not known.

As for time point: newly diagnosed, previously untreated cHL patient sample. Using magnetic negative selection, the CD4+ T cells were separated out of thawed PBMCs. Comparator PBMCs were from newly diagnosed, untreated classical Hodgkin lymphoma. Whole-study results and caveats: Reported findings placed baseline TCR diversity lower in newly diagnosed patients (compared with healthy donors). Possibly reflecting disease activity or prior therapy, repertoire differences have causes that remain undefined.

V lost 3 bases to trimming and J lost 3 bases, with 20 bases between them. Germline V gene sequence: CDR1 MDHEN, CDR2 SYDVKM. CDR3 size: 17 residues. Profiled with immunoSEQ multiplex PCR; TCRdb holds only in-frame clones, not every one. The sample has approximately 21,000 clones; 85% to 95% are singletons. Sequencing was done on a sample of CD4+ T cells from blood. The V gene is TRBV28, the J gene TRBJ1-1; D is uncertain. The clonotype comes from a human donor with classical Hodgkin lymphoma. CDR3 in amino acids: CASSFGRLVGFYTEAFF. The CDR3 coding sequence is TGTGCCAGCAGTTTTGGCAGGTTAGTCGGGTTTTACACTGAAGCTTTCTTT.